These 13 T cell receptor beta chains share one sample of origin, sequenced in a study of T-cell memory formation after mild COVID-19. MiXCR, run by TCRdb on the 5' RACE reads, gives a single entry per CDR3 protein. The sample has roughly 260,000 distinct CDR3 sequences, roughly 15% seen once. The sequenced sample consisted of PBMCs or a T cell subset sorted from them (not recorded which). Source of these receptors: a man aged 18-30 years who had mild COVID-19 (a few samples of this study predate the infection). Cell type and time point are not known.

The chain carries TRBV27 and TRBJ2-7; TRBD1 matches 7 bases. The CDR3 has 15 residues. Germline loops: CDR1 MNHEY, CDR2 SMNVEV (reference sequence). J lost 0 bases, V lost 1 base, and 3 bases had no gene match. The CDR3 bases are TGTGCCAGCAGTTTATTGGGACAGCTCTCCTACGAGCAGTACTTC. As protein: CASSLLGQLSYEQYF.

V gene TRBV5-1 combines with J gene TRBJ1-1; no clear D gene. This CDR3 is 14 amino acids long. Trimming cost V 0 bases and J 5 bases, with 11 bases left between them. The germline gives CDR1 SGHRS, CDR2 YFSETQ. The CDR3 DNA follows: TGCGCCAGCAGCTTGGAGCTCCTGGGGACTGAAGCTTTCTTT. Amino acids: CASSLELLGTEAFF.

This chain connects TRBV10-2 to TRBJ2-1; unclear D gene. The V gene's germline CDR1 is WSHSY and CDR2 SAAADI. Trimming cost V 2 bases and J 9 bases, with 8 bases left between them. This CDR3 is 12 amino acids long. The DNA of the CDR3 is TGCGCCAGCAGTGAGGCTCTCGGTGAGCAGTTCTTC. Translated: CASSEALGEQFF.

This clonotype was observed a few times. The J gene is TRBJ1-2, the V gene TRBV20-1; possibly TRBD1 for D (5 bases). Germline-derived CDR1 and CDR2 are DFQATT and SNEGSKA (reference sequence). The CDR3 covers 12 residues. V shed 6 bases and J shed 8 bases, with 16 bases lying between them. The CDR3 sequence: CSAWTLREGYTF. CDR3 coding DNA: TGCAGTGCGTGGACACTCAGGGAGGGCTACACCTTC.

The genes are TRBV29-1 and TRBJ2-1; 9 positions agree with TRBD1. The V and J ends lost 7 bases and 5 bases, in that order; junction bases with no gene match: 15. CDR1 and CDR2 (germline): SQVTM, ANQGSEA. The CDR3 is made up of 16 amino acids. The chain's CDR3 is CSAGGGTGKSNNEQFF. CDR3 sequence (DNA): TGCAGCGCGGGGGGAGGGACAGGGAAGTCCAACAATGAGCAGTTCTTC.

In regard to this clonotype: The limits of the CDR3 on the DNA are not certain, so only TCRdb's listed CDR3 is given. The chain joins TRBV11-2 to TRBJ1-2; TRBD1 is taken as the D call from the table, unchecked against the DNA. Germline V gene data show CDR1 as SGHAT and CDR2 as FQNNGV. The CDR3 sequence runs 15 residues, both termini included. The CDR3: CASSLFLSGRNGYTF.

This clonotype was recorded a few times. The CDR3 here is CASGLTTGTDLAKNIQYF. Written as DNA, the CDR3 is TGTGCTAGTGGTTTGACAACCGGGACCGACCTAGCCAAAAACATTCAGTACTTC. The chain uses TRBV12-5 and TRBJ2-4; D is tentatively TRBD1 or TRBD2 (5 bases each). CDR3 length: 18 residues. Trimming removed 2 bases at V and 0 bases at J, with 17 bases between. Germline-derived CDR1 and CDR2 are LGHNT and FRNRAP.

This clonotype has a handful of counts. The rearrangement links TRBV6-2 or TRBV6-3 to TRBJ1-2; no firm D call. Trimming pared 5 bases from V and 6 bases from J, leaving 13 bases between. The germline CDR1 and CDR2 sequences are MNHEY and SVGEGT. This CDR3 has 13 amino acids. The CDR3: CASSAQEFDGYTF. The CDR3 DNA follows: TGTGCCAGCAGTGCGCAGGAATTTGATGGCTACACCTTC.

The gene calls are TRBV4-3 and TRBJ2-2; D might be TRBD2 (5 bases). Germline V lookup: CDR1 LGHNA, CDR2 YSLEER. CDR3 length: 15 amino acids. Trimming took 1 base from V and 5 from J, leaving 11 bases between them. DNA of the CDR3: TGCGCCAGCAGCCAAGGAGCCAGGAGGACCGGGGAGCTGTTTTTT. This codes for CASSQGARRTGELFF.

V and J are TRBV7-3 and TRBJ2-1, with a weak D call TRBD1 (5 bases). The CDR3 totals 11 residues. CDR1 is SGHTA and CDR2 is FQGTGA in the germline V gene. Trimming stripped 11 bases from V and 8 bases from J, with 13 bases between. DNA for the CDR3: TGTGCCCGAACAAGGGGTCATGAGCAGTTCTTC. Protein sequence: CARTRGHEQFF.

The chain recombines TRBV7-2 with TRBJ1-6; TRBD1 matches 7 bases. Germline trimming cut 5 bases from V and 4 bases from J; bases unmatched to any gene: 14. This CDR3 contains 18 residues. The germline V gene encodes CDR1 SGHTA and CDR2 FQGNSA. DNA for the CDR3: TGTGCCAGCAGCACAAACAGGGGAGAGTTCCTTTATAATTCACCCCTCCACTTT. Its translation: CASSTNRGEFLYNSPLHF. Full variable domain (missing parts from reference TRBV7-2 and TRBJ1-6): GAGVSQSPSNKVTEKGKDVELRCDPISGHTALYWYRQSLGQGLEFLIYFQGNSAPDKSGLPSDRFSAERTGGSVSTLTIQRTQQEDSAVYLCASSTNRGEFLYNSPLHFGNGTRLTVT.

This clonotype was seen a handful of times. V gene TRBV20-1 combines with J gene TRBJ2-3; TRBD1 is a possible D gene (6 bases). Trimming pared 0 bases from V and 4 bases from J, leaving 11 bases between. Per the germline V gene, CDR1 is DFQATT and CDR2 is SNEGSKA (reference sequence). The CDR3 runs 14 residues. The CDR3 is CSARDSQGSDTQYF. The CDR3 DNA follows: TGCAGTGCTAGAGATTCACAGGGTTCAGATACGCAGTATTTT.

There are a few counts of this clonotype. The chain carries TRBV29-1 and TRBJ2-2; D is unresolved. The germline gives CDR1 SQVTM, CDR2 ANQGSEA. Trimming took 3 bases from V and 4 from J, leaving 12 bases between them. The CDR3 has 14 amino acids. The CDR3 region is CSVEEIRSTGELFF. The CDR3 nucleotides are TGCAGCGTTGAGGAGATAAGAAGCACCGGGGAGCTGTTTTTT.